This entry lists 22 T cell receptor beta chains sequenced from one sample in a study of blood T cell repertoires in COVID-19. TCRdb keeps only in-frame clones here, not all; method: immunoSEQ multiplex PCR. The sample carries roughly 230,000 clones, roughly nine tenths recorded once. Material: peripheral blood. The receptors stem from a woman aged 40 to 50 who had recovered from COVID-19.

The chain has TRBV7-9 and TRBJ2-1, with 10 nucleotides matching TRBD2. Trimming at V came to 5 bases and at J to 7 bases, leaving 5 bases not matched to a gene. Per germline, CDR1 SEHNR and CDR2 FQNEAQ (reference sequence). There are 14 residues in the CDR3. In DNA form, the CDR3 reads TGTGCCAGCAGCCTTAGCGGGGGGCGAAATGAGCAGTTCTTC. It encodes CASSLSGGRNEQFF. Based on the CDR3 plus reference TRBV7-9 and TRBJ2-1, the full variable domain is DTGVSQNPRHKITKRGQNVTFRCDPISEHNRLYWYRQTLGQGPEFLTYFQNEAQLEKSRLLSDRFSAERPKGSFSTLEIQRTEQGDSAMYLCASSLSGGRNEQFFGPGTRLTVL.

The chain uses TRBV15 and TRBJ2-3, with 9 bases identical to TRBD2. The CDR3 extends over 17 amino acids. The V segment lost 4 bases and the J segment 4 bases; nucleotides outside the gene matches: 12. CDR1 is LNHNV, CDR2 YYDKDF, per germline (reference sequence). The CDR3 DNA follows: TGTGCCACCAGCAAAGATTCTAGCGGGATTAGGCCAGATACGCAGTATTTT. This sequence encodes CATSKDSSGIRPDTQYF.

The rearrangement joins TRBV7-6 to TRBJ1-2, with 7 bases that match TRBD1. The germline V gene encodes CDR1 SGHVS and CDR2 FNYEAQ. V gave up 2 bases and J gave up 8 bases; unmatched junction bases: 11. The CDR3 totals 15 residues. For the CDR3, the DNA is TGTGCCAGCAGCTTAACGACAGGGATTCTTTCGGGCTACACCTTC. This translates into CASSLTTGILSGYTF.

This chain links TRBV10-3 with TRBJ2-5, with D possibly being TRBD1 (6 bases). The V gene lost 6 bases and the J gene lost 1 base, with 12 bases spanning the gap. Per the germline V gene, CDR1 is ENHRY and CDR2 is SYGVKD. The CDR3 contains 14 residues. The CDR3 DNA sequence: TGTGCCATCAGGGCAGGGGCTAGCCAAGAGACCCAGTACTTC. As protein: CAIRAGASQETQYF.

The chain combines TRBV19 with TRBJ2-7; tentative D call: TRBD2 (6 bases). The CDR3 totals 12 residues. Germline CDR1 and CDR2: LNHDA and SQIVND (reference sequence). V was cut by 7 bases and J by 6 bases, with 13 bases left in between. In DNA, the CDR3 is TGTGCCAGTATCGGGGGAATAGGCGAGCAGTACTTC. It encodes CASIGGIGEQYF.

The J gene is TRBJ1-2, the V gene TRBV27, with a tentative D call TRBD1 (6 bases). Trimming removed 4 bases at V and 6 bases at J, with 21 bases between. The CDR3 covers 16 residues. Germline CDR1 is MNHEY and CDR2 is SMNVEV (reference sequence). The DNA of the CDR3 is TGTGCCAGCAGTTCTCATCCTCCGGGGGGGCGTGATGGCTACACCTTC. This translates into CASSSHPPGGRDGYTF.

This chain connects TRBV20-1 to TRBJ2-4, with 9 positions matching TRBD1. Trimming removed 3 bases from V and 3 bases from J; junction bases left unmatched: 12. Per germline, CDR1 DFQATT and CDR2 SNEGSKA (reference sequence). The CDR3 sequence is 17 residues long. Here the CDR3 DNA reads TGCAGTGCTAGTATCGGGACAGGGAGGATTGGCAAAAACATTCAGTACTTC. Protein product: CSASIGTGRIGKNIQYF.

The chain links TRBV28 to TRBJ2-5; D uncertain. The CDR3 sequence is 14 residues long. Germline-derived CDR1 and CDR2 are MDHEN and SYDVKM. Trimming took 5 bases from V and 5 from J, leaving 15 bases between them. The chain's CDR3 is CASSNLTLGETQYF. The CDR3 nucleotides read TGTGCCAGCAGTAACCTGACATTGGGCGAGACCCAGTACTTC.

The chain links TRBV6-6 to TRBJ2-2; D perhaps matches TRBD1 (6 bases). V lost 1 base to trimming and J lost 0 bases, with 9 bases between them. Per the germline V gene, CDR1 is MNHNY and CDR2 is SVGAGI (reference sequence). This CDR3 contains 16 residues. The chain's CDR3 is CASSYYRTANTGELFF. The CDR3, as DNA: TGTGCCAGCAGTTACTATCGGACAGCGAACACCGGGGAGCTGTTTTTT.

The CDR3 bases are TGTGCCTGGGGACAGGGGGGAGCTAACTATGGCTACACCTTC. Amino acids: CAWGQGGANYGYTF. The gene calls are TRBV30 and TRBJ1-2; 10 nucleotides line up with TRBD1. Germline CDR1 reads GTSNPN; CDR2 reads SVGIG (reference sequence). This CDR3 has 14 residues. V lost 5 bases to trimming and J lost 0 bases; unmatched junction nucleotides: 3.

The chain carries TRBV12-5 and TRBJ2-1; the D gene is possibly TRBD2 (5 bases). Germline values: CDR1 LGHNT, CDR2 FRNRAP. CDR3 length: 16 amino acids. The V gene lost 9 bases and the J gene lost 0 bases, with 18 bases spanning the gap. CDR3 sequence: CASDKSGPDSYNEQFF. The CDR3 nucleotides are TGTGCTAGCGACAAAAGCGGCCCTGACTCCTACAATGAGCAGTTCTTC. Based on the CDR3 plus reference TRBV12-5 and TRBJ2-1, the full variable domain is DARVTQTPRHKVTEMGQEVTMRCQPILGHNTVFWYRQTMMQGLELLAYFRNRAPLDDSGMPKDRFSAEMPDATLATLKIQPSEPRDSAVYFCASDKSGPDSYNEQFFGPGTRLTVL.

The V call is TRBV14, the J call TRBJ1-2, with a weak D call TRBD1 (5 bases). CDR1 is SGHDN, CDR2 FVKESK, per germline. The V and J ends lost 0 bases and 6 bases respectively, with 17 bases between them. The CDR3 spans 16 residues. The CDR3, as DNA: TGTGCCAGCAGCCAAGATCTTTATCAGGGAGGAGATGGCTACACCTTC. Protein sequence: CASSQDLYQGGDGYTF.

The count of this clone is one. The V call is TRBV14, the J call TRBJ2-3; TRBD1 matches at 8 bases. V lost 4 bases to trimming and J lost 1 base; unmatched junction nucleotides: 7. Per the germline V gene, CDR1 is SGHDN and CDR2 is FVKESK. There are 16 residues in the CDR3. The CDR3 DNA reads as TGTGCCAGCAGCCCGACAGGGGCGGTTGGCACAGATACGCAGTATTTT. It translates to CASSPTGAVGTDTQYF. Together with reference TRBV14 and TRBJ2-3, the CDR3 gives the full variable domain: EAGVTQFPSHSVIEKGQTVTLRCDPISGHDNLYWYRRVMGKEIKFLLHFVKESKQDESGMPNNRFLAERTGGTYSTLKVQPAELEDSGVYFCASSPTGAVGTDTQYFGPGTRLTVL.

This chain joins TRBV5-5 and TRBJ1-1; possible D gene TRBD1, 5 bases. Germline CDR1 and CDR2: SGHKS and YYEKEE (reference sequence). The CDR3 contains 14 residues. Deletions cut 4 bases from V and 1 base from J, with 11 bases between. For the CDR3, the DNA is TGTGCCAGCAGCCAGATCACAGGGAACACTGAAGCTTTCTTT. Protein sequence: CASSQITGNTEAFF.

V usage is TRBV11-3 and J usage is TRBJ2-1, with no clear D. The V gene's germline CDR1 is SGHNT and CDR2 YENEEA. V dropped 2 bases and J dropped 7 bases, with 12 bases sitting between them. This CDR3 is built from 14 residues. The CDR3 bases are TGTGCCAGCAGCTTAAGCCCTCTAGAAAATGAGCAGTTCTTC. It codes for CASSLSPLENEQFF.

The chain has TRBV5-4 and TRBJ2-2; D may be TRBD1 (5 bases). CDR1 is SGHNT, CDR2 YYREEE, per germline (reference sequence). V was pared by 5 bases and J by 1 base, with 6 bases between. The CDR3 is made up of 13 amino acids. The CDR3: CASSTGNTGELFF. Here the CDR3 DNA reads TGTGCCAGCAGTACAGGGAACACCGGGGAGCTGTTTTTT.

The V call is TRBV15, the J call TRBJ2-7; 11 bases match TRBD2. Unmatched junction bases numbered 2, after V lost 0 bases and J lost 4 bases. CDR3 size: 15 residues. CDR1 is LNHNV and CDR2 is YYDKDF in the germline V gene (reference sequence). In nucleotides, the CDR3 is TGTGCCACCAGCAGAGACTTAGCGGGAGGGTACGAGCAGTACGTC. Its translation: CATSRDLAGGYEQYV.

J is TRBJ1-3 and V is TRBV19; tentatively, D is TRBD1 (6 bases). CDR3 length equals 15 residues. Trimming removed 3 bases from V and 2 bases from J, with 11 bases in between. The germline V gene has CDR1 LNHDA and CDR2 SQIVND (reference sequence). This CDR3 is CASSIARGTGNTIYF. The DNA of the CDR3 is TGTGCCAGTAGTATTGCCAGGGGAACTGGAAACACCATATATTTT.

This clone was found a few times. At one boundary the junction diverges from the germline segment, which might be a read error. This chain uses TRBV2 with TRBJ2-3; 8 bases match TRBD2. This CDR3 region has 10 residues. CDR1 is SNHLY and CDR2 is FYNNEI in the germline V gene. CDR3 amino acids: CASSETSANF. In nucleotides, the CDR3 is TGTGCCAGCAGTGAGACTAGCGCAAATTTT. Drawing the rest from reference TRBV2 and TRBJ2-3, the complete variable domain is EPEVTQTPSHQVTQMGQEVILRCVPISNHLYFYWYRQILGQKVEFLVSFYNNEISEKSEIFDDQFSVERPDGSNFTLKIRSTKLEDSAMYFCASSETSANFGPGTRLTVL.

The chain carries TRBV6-5 and TRBJ1-1; D is ambiguous. The CDR3 loop spans 14 amino acids. Between the trimmed V and J ends, which lost 0 bases and 5 bases, there was a span of 10 bases. Germline values: CDR1 MNHEY, CDR2 SVGAGI. Written as DNA, the CDR3 is TGTGCCAGCAGTTACTCGAGGACGGGGACTGAAGCTTTCTTT. As protein: CASSYSRTGTEAFF.

This chain links TRBV18 with TRBJ1-5; tentative D call: TRBD1 (5 bases). The germline V gene encodes CDR1 KGHSH and CDR2 LQKENI. CDR3 length: 13 amino acids. With 3 bases removed from V and 2 bases from J, the gap between germline ends came to 5 bases. In DNA form, the CDR3 reads TGTGCCAGCTCACCGACAGGCAATCAGCCCCAGCATTTT. It encodes CASSPTGNQPQHF.

The genes are TRBV5-1 and TRBJ2-2; 10 bases match TRBD1. Per germline, CDR1 SGHRS and CDR2 YFSETQ. This CDR3 region has 16 residues. V shed 4 bases and J 6 bases; nucleotides not matched to a gene: 9. The CDR3 is CASSASGQGYPGELFF. The CDR3 DNA reads TGCGCCAGCAGCGCCTCGGGACAGGGGTACCCCGGGGAGCTGTTTTTT.